This passage covers 17 T cell receptor beta chains from one sample sequenced in a study of radiation and T cells in renal cell carcinoma. The table came from immunoSEQ multiplex PCR; TCRdb's copy has only in-frame clones and leaves some out. The repertoire has about 140,000 clones, 83% of them found once; the top ten carry approximately 20%. Indicated time point: baseline pretreatment blood. Treatment here: 15 Gy SBRT to primary tumor, nephrectomy 4 weeks later. The sequencing here drew on blood, taken from a patient whose treatment included radiotherapy and nephrectomy. The receptors were sampled from a woman aged 50 to 60 with renal cell carcinoma.

The genes are TRBV5-4 and TRBJ1-3; 9 bases match TRBD1. Per germline, CDR1 SGHNT and CDR2 YYREEE (reference sequence). With 3 bases clipped from V and 2 bases from J, the junction kept 3 bases outside the gene matches. The CDR3 has 15 amino acids. As DNA, the CDR3 is TGTGCCAGCAGCTCCCGACAGGGGGCTGGAAACACCATATATTTT. Translated: CASSSRQGAGNTIYF.

There are a few counts of this clone. The chain has TRBV30 and TRBJ1-6, with 7 bases lining up with TRBD1. The germline V gene has CDR1 GTSNPN and CDR2 SVGIG (reference sequence). Trimming removed 4 bases from V and 6 bases from J; junction bases left unmatched: 3. CDR3 length: 13 residues. The CDR3 protein is CAWNRQGNSPLHF. The CDR3 DNA reads TGTGCCTGGAACCGACAGGGTAATTCACCCCTCCACTTT.

This chain links TRBV4-1 with TRBJ1-6; no clear D. The germline gives CDR1 MGHRA, CDR2 YSYEKL. The V end was cut by 3 bases, the J end by 5 bases, with 8 bases between. The CDR3 length is 14 residues. Here the CDR3 DNA reads TGCGCCAGCAGCCAGGGGTTTGATAATTCACCCCTCCACTTT. It translates to CASSQGFDNSPLHF.

The rearrangement joins TRBV29-1 to TRBJ1-4; TRBD1 aligns across 9 bases. The CDR3 is 13 residues long. The ends lost 6 bases at V and 5 bases at J; junction bases unmatched: 4. CDR1 is SQVTM and CDR2 is ANQGSEA in the germline V gene. The CDR3 DNA is TGCAGCGTGTACGGGACAGGGAATGAAAAACTGTTTTTT. It translates to CSVYGTGNEKLFF.

This rearrangement joins TRBV9 to TRBJ2-5; the D is unclear. Germline V gene data show CDR1 as SGDLS and CDR2 as YYNGEE. The CDR3 extends over 13 amino acids. V lost 3 bases to trimming and J lost 3 bases, with 9 bases between them. CDR3 bases: TGTGCCAGCAGCGCTACAGTAAAAGAGACCCAGTACTTC. It translates to CASSATVKETQYF.

The gene calls are TRBV2 and TRBJ1-2; D is uncertain. CDR1 is SNHLY, CDR2 FYNNEI, per germline. Trimming shortened V by 1 base and J by 4 bases, and 7 bases separated the two germline ends. The CDR3 is made up of 13 amino acids. CDR3 amino acids: CASSEESAYGYTF. The CDR3 bases are TGTGCCAGCAGTGAAGAGTCAGCCTATGGCTACACCTTC.

The gene calls are TRBV15 and TRBJ2-3; maybe TRBD2 (6 bases). V lost 5 bases to trimming and J lost 3 bases, with 12 bases between them. This CDR3 has 14 residues. Per germline, CDR1 LNHNV and CDR2 YYDKDF (reference sequence). CDR3 region: CATSLGLATDTQYF. The CDR3 coding sequence is TGTGCCACCAGCCTGGGACTTGCAACAGATACGCAGTATTTT. The full variable domain, completed using reference TRBV15 and TRBJ2-3, is DAMVIQNPRYQVTQFGKPVTLSCSQTLNHNVMYWYQQKSSQAPKLLFHYYDKDFNNEADTPDNFQSRRPNTSFCFLDIRSPGLGDTAMYLCATSLGLATDTQYFGPGTRLTVL.

The chain recombines TRBV9 with TRBJ2-3; the match to TRBD2 covers 13 bases. The CDR3 spans 16 residues. CDR1 SGDLS and CDR2 YYNGEE come from the germline V gene. V shed 2 bases, J shed 1 base, and the junction held 1 base outside the gene matches. The CDR3 loop is CASSVGTSGGTDTQYF. The CDR3 coding sequence is TGTGCCAGCAGCGTCGGGACTAGCGGGGGCACAGATACGCAGTATTTT.

The CDR3 region has the DNA TGTGCCAGCAGTCTGGACAGGGCGTCTAATTCACCCCTCCACTTT. It translates to CASSLDRASNSPLHF. This chain links TRBV6-4 with TRBJ1-6, with 8 bases fitting TRBD1. The germline CDR1 and CDR2 sequences are MRHNA and SNTAGT. This CDR3 is built from 15 residues. V lost 5 bases, J lost 6 bases, and 6 bases stayed unmatched.

J is TRBJ1-2 and V is TRBV18; no clear D gene. Trimming stripped 1 base from V and 2 bases from J, with 11 bases between. CDR3 length: 15 residues. Per the germline V gene, CDR1 is KGHSH and CDR2 is LQKENI. The DNA for the CDR3 is TGTGCCAGCTCACCACAGGTGGAAGAGAACTATGGCTACACCTTC. Its translation: CASSPQVEENYGYTF.

The chain joins TRBV6-5 to TRBJ2-7, with 12 bases aligning to TRBD1. This CDR3 is 16 amino acids long. Per germline, CDR1 MNHEY and CDR2 SVGAGI. The J segment lost 5 bases and the V segment lost 0 bases, leaving 5 bases of the junction unmatched. The CDR3 DNA sequence: TGTGCCAGCAGTTACTCATGGGGGACAGGGGGCCACGAGCAGTACTTC. Its protein product is CASSYSWGTGGHEQYF.

The chain is built from TRBV9 and TRBJ2-7, with D perhaps matching TRBD1 (6 bases). The CDR3 length is 13 residues. Per germline, CDR1 SGDLS and CDR2 YYNGEE. Trimming left V 6 bases short and J 7 bases short, with 17 bases between. CDR3 residues: CASILDRTVEQYF. Written as DNA, the CDR3 is TGTGCCAGCATCCTCGACAGGACCGTGGAGCAGTACTTC.

A single count supports this clone. The chain employs TRBV6-1 and TRBJ2-7; D may be TRBD1 or TRBD2 (5 bases each). Germline CDR1 MNHNS, CDR2 SASEGT. CDR3 length: 14 residues. V was trimmed by 2 bases and J by 1 base, leaving 9 bases between them. The chain's CDR3 is CASSERGRSYEQYF. For the CDR3, the DNA is TGTGCCAGCAGTGAAAGGGGACGTTCCTACGAGCAGTACTTC.

J is TRBJ1-3 and V is TRBV6-6, with a tentative D call TRBD1 (5 bases). CDR1 and CDR2 (germline): MNHNY, SVGAGI (reference sequence). The V gene lost 6 bases and the J gene lost 4 bases, with 13 bases spanning the gap. The CDR3 extends over 14 amino acids. CDR3: CASSPQGGGNTIYF. The CDR3 bases are TGTGCCAGCAGCCCCCAGGGCGGCGGAAACACCATATATTTT.

To note about this clone: Sequence at one end of the junction differs from germline and may be a read error. This sequence joins TRBV9 and TRBJ2-7; D could derive from TRBD1 or TRBD2 (5 bases each). The CDR3 is 14 residues long. Per germline, CDR1 SGDLS and CDR2 YYNGEE. CDR3 protein: CASSVEGTSNEQYF. The CDR3 DNA reads TGTGCCAGCAGCGTAGAGGGGACCTCCAACGAGCAGTACTTC.

V is TRBV5-3 and J is TRBJ1-5; D is possibly TRBD1 (6 bases). TRBV5-3 is known as an ORF, though its function is uncertain. Between the trimmed V and J ends, which lost 0 bases and 5 bases, there was a span of 12 bases. CDR3 length equals 15 residues. The CDR3, as DNA: TGTGCCAGAAGCTTGGGAACAGGGTACGATCAGCCCCAGCATTTT. This codes for CARSLGTGYDQPQHF.

The genes are TRBV10-3 and TRBJ2-7; 9 nucleotides align to TRBD2. Per the germline V gene, CDR1 is ENHRY and CDR2 is SYGVKD. Trimming removed 7 bases from V and 3 bases from J; junction bases left unmatched: 7. The length of the CDR3 is 14 residues. As DNA, the CDR3 is TGTGCCATCACCCCCGGGACTAGCAGCTACGAGCAGTACTTC. Amino acids: CAITPGTSSYEQYF.